This TCR beta chain was documented in a study of tissue T cells after allogeneic stem cell transplantation. Whole-study results and caveats: Blood and spleen captured only part of the tissue TCR repertoire.

Time point indicated: mouse harvest day 7 after allogeneic transplant. The graft held 10^6 splenic CD5+ T cells and 10^7 T-cell-depleted bone marrow cells. B6 (H2b) cells into BALB/c (H2d) mice; tissues taken at day 7 or 14. For this clone: Its antigen is unknown. Gene names denote mouse genes.

Sequencing was performed with immunoSEQ multiplex PCR; in TCRdb, only in-frame clones are kept and a portion is missing. The sample has more than 2,000 clones, around 55% seen once; the top ten hold roughly 26%. The sequencing input was spleen. The sequence came from a female BALB/c mouse given C57BL/6 T cells with graft-versus-host disease after an allogeneic hematopoietic cell transplant.

The DNA read from the CDR3 is TGTGCCAGCTCTCCCCCGGGGGGAGGTGCAGAAACGCTGTAT. Encoded protein: CASSPPGGGAETLY. The whole CDR3 reads CASSPPGGGAETLYF. The gene calls are TRBV12-2 and TRBJ2-3; tentatively, D is TRBD2 (6 bases). The sequenced fragment ends 1 residue before the CDR3 boundary, so the rest is inferred from the germline J gene. The CDR3 has 15 amino acids. Trimming pared 2 bases from V and 1 base from J, leaving 12 bases between. CDR1 is SGHLS and CDR2 is HYDKME in the germline V gene.